The clone carrying this T cell receptor beta chain was counted ten times or more. Its antigen remains unknown. These data originate in a study of neurological immune-mediated disorders. Whole-study findings and limits: Private repertoires in all groups were suggested, as expanded clones shared no CDR3 amino acid sequences across subjects.

The V gene end was trimmed by 4 bases and the J gene end by 7 bases; junction bases not matched to a gene: 7. This CDR3 comprises 15 residues. From germline, CDR1 is SGHRS and CDR2 YFSETQ. The unsorted libraries were made from 2 million PBMCs kept at -80 C. From 15-18 subjects, each sequencing run yielded over 170 million TCR-beta sequences. MiXCR was run by TCRdb on the 5' RACE reads, yielding one entry per CDR3 protein. The data show around 25,000 distinct CDR3 sequences, about 2.6% seen once. What was sequenced was PBMCs. This chain links TRBV5-1 with TRBJ2-2; TRBD1 aligns across 10 bases. The receptor was isolated from a woman between 45 and 60 years old with multiple sclerosis. The CDR3 region has the DNA TGCGCCAGCAGCGTAGACAGGGGGCGAGACGGGGAGCTGTTTTTT. Translating it yields CASSVDRGRDGELFF.